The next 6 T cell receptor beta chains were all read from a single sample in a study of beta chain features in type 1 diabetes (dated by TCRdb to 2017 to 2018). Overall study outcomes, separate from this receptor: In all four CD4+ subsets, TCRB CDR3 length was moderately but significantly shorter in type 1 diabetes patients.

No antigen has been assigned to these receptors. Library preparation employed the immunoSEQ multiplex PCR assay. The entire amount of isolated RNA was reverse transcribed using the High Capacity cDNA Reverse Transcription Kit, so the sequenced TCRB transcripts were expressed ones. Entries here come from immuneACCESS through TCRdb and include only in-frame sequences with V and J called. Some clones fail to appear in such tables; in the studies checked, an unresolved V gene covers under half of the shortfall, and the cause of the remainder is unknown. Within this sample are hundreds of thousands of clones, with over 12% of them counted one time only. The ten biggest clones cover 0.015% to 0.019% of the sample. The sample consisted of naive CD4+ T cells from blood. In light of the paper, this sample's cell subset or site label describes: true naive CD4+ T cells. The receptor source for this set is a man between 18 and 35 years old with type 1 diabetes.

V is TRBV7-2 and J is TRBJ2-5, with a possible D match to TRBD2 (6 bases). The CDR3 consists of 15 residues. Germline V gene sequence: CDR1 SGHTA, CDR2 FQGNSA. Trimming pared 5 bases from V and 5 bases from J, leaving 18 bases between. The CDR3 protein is CASSPRGGRGETQYF. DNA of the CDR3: TGTGCCAGCAGCCCGCGGGGTGGGCGTGGGGAGACCCAGTACTTC.

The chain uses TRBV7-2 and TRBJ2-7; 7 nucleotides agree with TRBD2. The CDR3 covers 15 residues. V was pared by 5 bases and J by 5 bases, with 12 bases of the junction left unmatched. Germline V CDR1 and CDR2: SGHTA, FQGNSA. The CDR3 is CASSPDLGLVDEQYF. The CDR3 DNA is TGTGCCAGCAGCCCCGACCTCGGACTAGTAGACGAGCAGTACTTC.

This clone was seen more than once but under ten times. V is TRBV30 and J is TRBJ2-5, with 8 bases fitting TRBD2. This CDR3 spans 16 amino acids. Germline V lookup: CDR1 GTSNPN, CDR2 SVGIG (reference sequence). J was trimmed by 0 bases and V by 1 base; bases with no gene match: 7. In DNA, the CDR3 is TGTGCCTGGAGTGGGGAGCGGGGGCCGTACCAAGAGACCCAGTACTTC. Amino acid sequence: CAWSGERGPYQETQYF.

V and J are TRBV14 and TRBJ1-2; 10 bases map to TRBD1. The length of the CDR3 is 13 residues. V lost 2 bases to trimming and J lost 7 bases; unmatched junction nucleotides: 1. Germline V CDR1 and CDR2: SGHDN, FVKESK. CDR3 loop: CASSQRTGGGYTF. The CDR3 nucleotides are TGTGCCAGCAGCCAACGGACAGGGGGTGGCTACACCTTC.

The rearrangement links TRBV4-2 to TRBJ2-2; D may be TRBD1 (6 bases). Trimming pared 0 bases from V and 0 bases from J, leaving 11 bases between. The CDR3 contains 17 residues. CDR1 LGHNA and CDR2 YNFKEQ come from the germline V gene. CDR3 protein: CASSQESRTANTGELFF. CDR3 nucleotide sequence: TGTGCCAGCAGCCAAGAGTCCCGGACAGCGAACACCGGGGAGCTGTTTTTT.

CDR3 loop: CSVTFGGQTNTEAFF. CDR3 bases: TGCAGCGTTACTTTCGGGGGGCAGACGAACACTGAAGCTTTCTTT. V gene TRBV29-1 combines with J gene TRBJ1-1; D may be TRBD1 (6 bases). Trimming took 5 bases from V and 1 from J, leaving 17 bases between them. In germline, CDR1 is SQVTM, CDR2 ANQGSEA. The CDR3 is made up of 15 amino acids.